This TCR beta chain comes out of a study of cytomegalovirus exposure and HLA in healthy donors. V was trimmed by 5 bases and J by 6 bases, leaving 8 bases between them. Germline CDR1 is SNHLY and CDR2 is FYNNEI. The CDR3 length is 12 residues. The PCR made use of 60 Vbeta and 13 Jbeta primers. Data came from immunoSEQ multiplex PCR; TCRdb stores just in-frame clones and leaves some out. The table lists about 85,000 clones, roughly 80% of them singletons. The sample taken for sequencing was PBMCs. This clonotype was obtained from a man aged 45-60 years in good health and CMV-seropositive. This chain connects TRBV2 to TRBJ2-1; D remains ambiguous. DNA for the CDR3: TGTGCCAGCAGTAGAGCTGGCAATGAGCAGTTCTTC. This gives the protein CASSRAGNEQFF.